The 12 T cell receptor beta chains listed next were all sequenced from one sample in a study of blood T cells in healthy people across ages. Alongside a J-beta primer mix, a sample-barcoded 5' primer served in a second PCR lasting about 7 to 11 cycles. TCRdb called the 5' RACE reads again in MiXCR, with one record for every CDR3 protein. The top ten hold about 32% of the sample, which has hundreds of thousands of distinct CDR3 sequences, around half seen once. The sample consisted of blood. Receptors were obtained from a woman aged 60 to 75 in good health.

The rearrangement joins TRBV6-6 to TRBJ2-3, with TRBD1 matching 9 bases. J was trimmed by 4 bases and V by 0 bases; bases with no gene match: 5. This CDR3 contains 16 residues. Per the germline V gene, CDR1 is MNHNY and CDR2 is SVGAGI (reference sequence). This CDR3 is CASSYSFGTGPDTQYF. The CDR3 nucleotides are TGTGCCAGCAGTTACTCCTTCGGGACAGGGCCAGATACGCAGTATTTT.

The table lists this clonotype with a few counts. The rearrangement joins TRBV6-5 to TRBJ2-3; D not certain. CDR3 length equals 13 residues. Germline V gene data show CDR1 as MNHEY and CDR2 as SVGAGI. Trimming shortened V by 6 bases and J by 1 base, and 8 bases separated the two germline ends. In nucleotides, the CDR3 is TGTGCCAGCAGAGAAACTGGCACAGATACGCAGTATTTT. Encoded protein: CASRETGTDTQYF.

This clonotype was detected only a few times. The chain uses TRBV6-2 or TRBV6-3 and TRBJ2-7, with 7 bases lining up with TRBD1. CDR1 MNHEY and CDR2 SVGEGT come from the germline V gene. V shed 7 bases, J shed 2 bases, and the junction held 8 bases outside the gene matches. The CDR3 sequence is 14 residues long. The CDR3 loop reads CASINSGTAYEQYF. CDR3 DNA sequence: TGTGCCAGCATCAATTCCGGGACAGCCTACGAGCAGTACTTC.

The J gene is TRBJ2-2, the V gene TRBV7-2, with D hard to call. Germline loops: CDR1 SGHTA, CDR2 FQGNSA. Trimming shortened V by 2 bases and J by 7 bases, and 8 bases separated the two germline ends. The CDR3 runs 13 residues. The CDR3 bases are TGTGCCAGCAGCTTATCCGGAAGCGGGGAGCTGTTTTTT. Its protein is CASSLSGSGELFF.

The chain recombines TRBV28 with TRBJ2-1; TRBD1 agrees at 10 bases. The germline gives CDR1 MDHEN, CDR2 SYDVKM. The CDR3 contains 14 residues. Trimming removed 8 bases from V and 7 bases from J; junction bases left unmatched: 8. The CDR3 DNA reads TGTGCCAGCCCCCGGGACAGGGGTGCTAATGAGCAGTTCTTC. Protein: CASPRDRGANEQFF.

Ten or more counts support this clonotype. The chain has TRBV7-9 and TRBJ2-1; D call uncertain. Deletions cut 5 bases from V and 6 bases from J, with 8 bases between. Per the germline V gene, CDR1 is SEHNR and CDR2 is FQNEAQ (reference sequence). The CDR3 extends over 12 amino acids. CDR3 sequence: CASSLSSNEQFF. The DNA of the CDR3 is TGTGCCAGCAGCCTTTCCAGCAATGAGCAGTTCTTC. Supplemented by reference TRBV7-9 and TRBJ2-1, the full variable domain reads DTGVSQNPRHKITKRGQNVTFRCDPISEHNRLYWYRQTLGQGPEFLTYFQNEAQLEKSRLLSDRFSAERPKGSFSTLEIQRTEQGDSAMYLCASSLSSNEQFFGPGTRLTVL.

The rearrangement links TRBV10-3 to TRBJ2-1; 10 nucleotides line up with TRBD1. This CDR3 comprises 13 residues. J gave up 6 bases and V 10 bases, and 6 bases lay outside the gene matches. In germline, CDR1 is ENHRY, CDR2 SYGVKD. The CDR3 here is CATEGTGANEQFF. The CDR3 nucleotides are TGTGCCACAGAGGGGACAGGGGCCAATGAGCAGTTCTTC.

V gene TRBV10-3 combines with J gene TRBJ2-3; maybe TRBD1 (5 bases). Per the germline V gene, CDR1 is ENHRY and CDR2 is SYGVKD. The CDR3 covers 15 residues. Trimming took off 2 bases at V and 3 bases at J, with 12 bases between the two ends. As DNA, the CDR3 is TGTGCCATCAGTGAGAACGCAGGGTTGACAGATACGCAGTATTTT. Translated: CAISENAGLTDTQYF.

Here the CDR3 DNA reads TGCAGCGTTGCAGGGGGCCTACCCTACGAGCAGTACTTC. It codes for CSVAGGLPYEQYF. The rearrangement links TRBV29-1 to TRBJ2-7; 8 bases map to TRBD1. The CDR3 contains 13 residues. Looked up from germline, CDR1 is SQVTM and CDR2 is ANQGSEA. V shed 4 bases and J 2 bases; nucleotides not matched to a gene: 4.

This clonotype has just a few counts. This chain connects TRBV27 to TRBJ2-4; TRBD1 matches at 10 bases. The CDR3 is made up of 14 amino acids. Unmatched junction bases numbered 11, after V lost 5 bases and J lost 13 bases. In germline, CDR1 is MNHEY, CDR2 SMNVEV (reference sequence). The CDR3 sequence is CASSDRDRGREQYF. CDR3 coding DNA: TGTGCCAGCAGTGACCGGGACAGGGGAAGGGAGCAGTACTTC.

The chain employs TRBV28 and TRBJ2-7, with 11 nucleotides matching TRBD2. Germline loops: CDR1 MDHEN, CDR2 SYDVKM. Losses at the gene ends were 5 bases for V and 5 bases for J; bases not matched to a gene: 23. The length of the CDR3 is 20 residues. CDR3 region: CASSPLGGLAGGRYHDEQYF. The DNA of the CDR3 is TGTGCCAGCAGTCCCTTAGGGGGGCTAGCGGGAGGAAGATATCATGACGAGCAGTACTTC.

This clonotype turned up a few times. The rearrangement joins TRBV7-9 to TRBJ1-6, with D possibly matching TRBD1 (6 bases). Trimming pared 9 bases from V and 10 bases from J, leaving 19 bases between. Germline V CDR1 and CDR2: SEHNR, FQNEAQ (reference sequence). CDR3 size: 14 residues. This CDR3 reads CASTQTRGKSPLHF. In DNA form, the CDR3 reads TGTGCCAGTACACAGACAAGGGGGAAATCACCCCTCCACTTT.